This is a list of T cell receptor beta chains from one sample in a study of OX40 agonist ivuxolimab in advanced cancers. Only in-frame clones appear in the TCRdb table, and some are missing; sequencing was by immunoSEQ multiplex PCR. The data show just under 75,000 clones, with approximately 90% seen just once and over 0.35% held by the top ten. Source: CD4+ or CD8+ T cells sorted from blood, taken in a trial of the OX40 agonist ivuxolimab. The receptor source for this set is an adult with an advanced solid tumor such as melanoma, head and neck, liver or kidney cancer. CDR3s include the opening cysteine and the closing phenylalanine or tryptophan. D genes are given only for firm matches. Clone size is not always given. Where it is, it says once, few, many or a class for expanded clones.

j_call clone_size d_call v_call cdr3_length cdr3_nt cdr3_aa
TRBJ1-2 - - TRBV10-2 15 TGCGCCAGCAGTGAGTGGGCCGATGGACCCTATGGCTACACCTTC CASSEWADGPYGYTF
TRBJ1-5 - TRBD1 TRBV27 13 TGTGCCAGCAGGGGGACAGGACCCCAGCCCCAGCATTTT CASRGTGPQPQHF
TRBJ2-7 - - TRBV29-1 14 TGCAGCGCTTCAGGCTCGGCAGGGGAGCGAGAGCAGTACTTC CSASGSAGEREQYF
TRBJ2-1 - - TRBV25-1 14 TGTGCCAGCAGTAGGTCTGCCAATTGGAATGAGCAGTTCTTC CASSRSANWNEQFF
TRBJ1-1 - TRBD1 TRBV27 17 TGTGCCAGCAGTTTGCAACTGACAGGGGATCTGAACACTGAAGCTTTCTTT CASSLQLTGDLNTEAFF
TRBJ2-7 - TRBD2 TRBV28 14 TGTGCCAGCACCGCCGGGACTAACTCCTACGAGCAGTACTTC CASTAGTNSYEQYF
TRBJ2-7 - TRBD2 TRBV27 14 TGTGCCAGCAGTTTATCGAGCGGGAGTTACGAGCAGTACTTC CASSLSSGSYEQYF
TRBJ1-5 few TRBD1 TRBV11-2 13 TGTGCCAGCAGCATACAGGGGAATCAGCCCCAGCATTTT CASSIQGNQPQHF
TRBJ2-3 - - TRBV7-8 13 TGTGCCAGCACCGGCGCTTCGTTTGATACGCAGTATTTT CASTGASFDTQYF
TRBJ1-2 - - TRBV20-1 11 TGCAGTGCTAGAGATCCGGGAGGCTACACCTTC CSARDPGGYTF
TRBJ2-3 once - TRBV2 19 TGTGCCAGCAGTGAGGTTCAAGCATTAGCGGTAATTAGCACAGATACGCAGTATTTT CASSEVQALAVISTDTQYF
TRBJ2-3 - TRBD2 TRBV6-1 16 TGTGCCAGCAGTGAAAGGGCGGGAGGCAACGGGGATACGCAGTATTTT CASSERAGGNGDTQYF
TRBJ2-2 - - TRBV29-1 13 TGCAGCGTTGATGGGGAAGTCACCGGGGAGCTGTTTTTT CSVDGEVTGELFF
TRBJ2-7 - - TRBV7-9 15 TGTGCCAGCAGCCCTCAGGGTGGTCTAGCAACCGAGCAGTACTTC CASSPQGGLATEQYF
TRBJ2-3 - - TRBV14 12 TGTGCCAGCAGCTCCCTGTTGGATACGCAGTATTTT CASSSLLDTQYF
TRBJ2-5 - - TRBV12-5 16 TGTGCTAGTGGTTTGGTAACGGGGAGCGTTGGGGAGACCCAGTACTTC CASGLVTGSVGETQYF
TRBJ1-1 - - TRBV2 15 TGTGCCAGCAGGGAGGCACCCCTGTTGGGCACTGAAGCTTTCTTT CASREAPLLGTEAFF
TRBJ2-7 - - TRBV6-5 14 TGTGCCAGCAGTTATAGGACAGCCCCCTACGAGCAGTACTTC CASSYRTAPYEQYF
TRBJ1-5 - - TRBV5-3 15 TGTGCCAGAAGCCTGGGGAGCCGTTTAAGGCAGCCCCAGCATTTT CARSLGSRLRQPQHF
TRBJ1-2 - - TRBV7-9 13 TGTGCCAGCAGCTTAGGGGGGACCTATGGCTACACCTTC CASSLGGTYGYTF
TRBJ2-3 - - TRBV18 13 TGTGCCAGCTCACCCCCAGGGGGGAATACGCAGTATTTT CASSPPGGNTQYF
TRBJ2-3 - TRBD1 TRBV28 15 TGTGCCAGCAGTTCAGGGGGCGCTCAGTCTGATACGCAGTATTTT CASSSGGAQSDTQYF
TRBJ1-4 - - TRBV9 13 TGTGCCAGCAGCGCACAGCTTAATGAAAAACTGTTTTTT CASSAQLNEKLFF
TRBJ1-1 - - TRBV27 15 TGTGCCAGCAGTTCCCCTACCCGGGGTCACACTGAAGCTTTCTTT CASSSPTRGHTEAFF
TRBJ2-2 - TRBD2 TRBV19 15 TGTGCCAGTACCCGTAGCGGGAGGGTCACCGGGGAGCTGTTTTTT CASTRSGRVTGELFF
TRBJ2-7 - TRBD1 TRBV7-9 15 TGTGCCAGCAGCTACCGGACAGGGTTAACCTACGAGCAGTACTTC CASSYRTGLTYEQYF